This passage covers 21 T cell receptor beta chains from one sample sequenced in a study of response to subunit inactivated influenza vaccine. In TCRdb, the RT-PCR reads were re-called with MiXCR into one record per CDR3 protein. Here the sample spans 600,000 to 850,000 distinct CDR3 sequences, less than 15% being singletons. The specimen was PBMCs from blood, collected 14 to 15 days before vaccination. These TCRs come from a man between 50 and 59 years old who received an inactivated influenza vaccine.

V and J are TRBV28 and TRBJ2-7; D unresolved. Trimming shortened V by 5 bases and J by 7 bases, and 21 bases separated the two germline ends. This CDR3 has 15 amino acids. The germline CDR1 and CDR2 sequences are MDHEN and SYDVKM. In DNA, the CDR3 is TGTGCCAGCAGTGCCCTTGGCGAATCCAGAGAGGAGCAGTACTTC. Encoded protein: CASSALGESREEQYF.

V gene TRBV29-1 combines with J gene TRBJ2-3; TRBD2 matches at 8 bases. The CDR3 contains 16 residues. Germline V gives CDR1 SQVTM, CDR2 ANQGSEA. V was pared by 4 bases and J by 3 bases, with 12 bases of the junction left unmatched. The CDR3, as DNA: TGCAGCGTTGCACAGACGGGACTAGTAGGAACAGATACGCAGTATTTT. It codes for CSVAQTGLVGTDTQYF.

This rearrangement joins TRBV27 to TRBJ2-2, with TRBD1 matching over 7 bases. Germline V gene data show CDR1 as MNHEY and CDR2 as SMNVEV (reference sequence). The CDR3 is 15 residues long. V lost 0 bases and J lost 7; bases outside the gene matches: 5. The CDR3 sequence: CASSLSGGADGELFF. The DNA of the CDR3 is TGTGCCAGCAGTTTATCAGGGGGCGCTGACGGGGAGCTGTTTTTT.

The rearrangement joins TRBV27 to TRBJ1-6; D gene ambiguous. Germline lookup yields CDR1 MNHEY and CDR2 SMNVEV (reference sequence). The CDR3 runs to 17 residues. The V gene lost 3 bases and the J gene lost 5 bases, with 17 bases spanning the gap. The CDR3 loop reads CASSFARGPSNNSPLHF. The CDR3 nucleotides read TGTGCCAGCAGTTTTGCGCGAGGGCCGTCGAATAATTCACCCCTCCACTTT.

This clonotype was seen a few times. The rearrangement joins TRBV28 to TRBJ2-7; 7 bases match TRBD2. Germline CDR1 and CDR2: MDHEN and SYDVKM. The trim removed 7 bases at V and 0 bases at J, leaving 9 bases unmatched. This CDR3 comprises 15 residues. CDR3 loop: CASINSGSHSYEQYF. The CDR3 DNA sequence: TGTGCCAGCATCAATAGCGGGTCCCACTCCTACGAGCAGTACTTC.

This clonotype came up a few times. V and J are TRBV20-1 and TRBJ1-1; 9 nucleotides align to TRBD1. The V gene's germline CDR1 is DFQATT and CDR2 SNEGSKA (reference sequence). V was pared by 5 bases and J by 3 bases, with 4 bases of the junction left unmatched. The length of the CDR3 is 13 residues. CDR3 in DNA: TGCAGTGCTCGGGACAGGGAAGACACTGAAGCTTTCTTT. Encoded protein: CSARDREDTEAFF.

There are many counts of this clonotype. The V gene is TRBV7-2, the J gene TRBJ2-1; D might be TRBD2 (5 bases). The CDR3 spans 15 residues. V lost 5 bases and J lost 3, with 14 bases in between. Germline V gives CDR1 SGHTA, CDR2 FQGNSA. The CDR3 here is CASSQGPGLYNEQFF. In nucleotides, the CDR3 is TGTGCCAGCAGCCAAGGGCCAGGACTCTACAATGAGCAGTTCTTC.

This clonotype turned up a few times. The chain employs TRBV19 and TRBJ2-2; D ambiguous. CDR3 length: 15 residues. CDR1 is LNHDA, CDR2 SQIVND, per germline (reference sequence). V gave up 11 bases and J gave up 6 bases, with 22 bases separating them. The CDR3 protein is CAASNRQLSPGELFF. The CDR3 DNA sequence: TGTGCCGCAAGTAATCGTCAGCTGTCACCCGGGGAGCTGTTTTTT. Filled out from reference TRBV19 and TRBJ2-2, the complete variable domain reads DGGITQSPKYLFRKEGQNVTLSCEQNLNHDAMYWYRQDPGQGLRLIYYSQIVNDFQKGDIAEGYSVSREKKESFPLTVTSAQKNPTAFYLCAASNRQLSPGELFFGEGSRLTVL.

This chain joins TRBV6-1 and TRBJ1-1, with D possibly being TRBD1 (5 bases). Trimming took off 2 bases at V and 1 base at J, with 11 bases between the two ends. CDR1 is MNHNS and CDR2 is SASEGT in the germline V gene. The CDR3 covers 15 residues. As DNA, the CDR3 is TGTGCCAGCAGTGAACGGCGGGGCTGGAACACTGAAGCTTTCTTT. This sequence encodes CASSERRGWNTEAFF.

This chain uses TRBV2 with TRBJ1-2; 7 nucleotides match TRBD1. V was clipped by 6 bases and J by 1 base; unmatched bases: 5. The CDR3 covers 14 residues. Germline V gene lookup returns CDR1 SNHLY and CDR2 FYNNEI. This CDR3 is CASSGQAHNYGYTF. The CDR3 nucleotides read TGTGCCAGCAGCGGACAGGCCCATAACTATGGCTACACCTTC.

This clonotype was observed at least ten times. The chain uses TRBV6-2 or TRBV6-3 and TRBJ2-1; 12 nucleotides align to TRBD2. Trimming cost V 6 bases and J 7 bases; bases outside gene matches: 7. Per the germline V gene, CDR1 is MNHEY and CDR2 is SVGEGT. The CDR3 is 15 amino acids. The CDR3 region is CASRPPGLAGNEQFF. The CDR3 bases are TGTGCCAGCAGGCCTCCGGGACTAGCGGGTAATGAGCAGTTCTTC.

This chain connects TRBV10-3 to TRBJ2-5; 8 bases fit TRBD1. Germline loops: CDR1 ENHRY, CDR2 SYGVKD. This CDR3 comprises 15 residues. J gave up 4 bases and V 2 bases, and 6 bases lay outside the gene matches. CDR3 DNA sequence: TGTGCCATCAGTGAGATTGGGACAGGTGGAGAGACCCAGTACTTC. Translated: CAISEIGTGGETQYF.

The chain links TRBV7-2 to TRBJ2-7; the D is unclear. Trimming shortened V by 0 bases and J by 0 bases, and 9 bases separated the two germline ends. Germline V gives CDR1 SGHTA, CDR2 FQGNSA. The CDR3 loop spans 15 amino acids. The CDR3 sequence: CASSLASVSSYEQYF. Written as DNA, the CDR3 is TGTGCCAGCAGCTTAGCCAGCGTTTCCTCCTACGAGCAGTACTTC.

Only a few counts were recorded for this clonotype. V is TRBV29-1 and J is TRBJ2-5; 11 positions match TRBD1. Trimming cost V 0 bases and J 7 bases; bases outside gene matches: 1. CDR1 and CDR2 from the germline V gene are SQVTM and ANQGSEA. This CDR3 comprises 13 residues. The CDR3 is CSVEEDRGRTQYF. The CDR3 nucleotides are TGCAGCGTTGAAGAGGACAGGGGGCGGACCCAGTACTTC. Variable domain in full (rest from reference TRBV29-1 and TRBJ2-5): SAVISQKPSRDICQRGTSLTIQCQVDSQVTMMFWYRQQPGQSLTLIATANQGSEATYESGFVIDKFPISRPNLTFSTLTVSNMSPEDSSIYLCSVEEDRGRTQYFGPGTRLLVL.

The chain has TRBV9 and TRBJ2-5, with 7 bases that match TRBD2. Trimming at V came to 3 bases and at J to 4 bases, leaving 9 bases not matched to a gene. Germline CDR1 and CDR2: SGDLS and YYNGEE. CDR3 length: 15 residues. CDR3 bases: TGTGCCAGCAGCGAAGGGACTACTCTTCGAGAGACCCAGTACTTC. This sequence encodes CASSEGTTLRETQYF.

V is TRBV12-3 or TRBV12-4 and J is TRBJ2-1; TRBD1 matches at 10 bases. V gave up 3 bases and J gave up 8 bases; unmatched junction bases: 16. The CDR3 has 18 residues. The CDR3 here is CASSFWSTRDRGYDEQFF. The CDR3 region has the DNA TGTGCCAGCAGTTTTTGGTCTACGCGGGACAGGGGATACGATGAGCAGTTCTTC.

This clonotype has a handful of counts. The chain joins TRBV4-3 to TRBJ2-3; D ambiguous. Looked up from germline, CDR1 is LGHNA and CDR2 is YSLEER. This CDR3 contains 16 residues. Trimming pared 5 bases from V and 1 base from J, leaving 16 bases between. The CDR3 loop is CASSYSPAKGTDTQYF. The CDR3 region has the DNA TGCGCCAGCAGCTACTCCCCAGCGAAAGGCACAGATACGCAGTATTTT.

The V call is TRBV5-4, the J call TRBJ2-1; 12 bases map to TRBD2. J gave up 5 bases and V 4 bases, and 4 bases lay outside the gene matches. CDR1 is SGHNT and CDR2 is YYREEE in the germline V gene (reference sequence). The length of the CDR3 is 15 residues. CDR3 DNA: TGTGCCAGCAGCAGTGGACTAGCGGGAAACAATGAGCAGTTCTTC. This translates into CASSSGLAGNNEQFF.

The rearrangement uses TRBV7-9 and TRBJ2-7, with 11 nucleotides matching TRBD1. J was trimmed by 5 bases and V by 5 bases; bases with no gene match: 5. The CDR3 has 14 amino acids. Germline V gene sequence: CDR1 SEHNR, CDR2 FQNEAQ (reference sequence). CDR3 nucleotide sequence: TGTGCCAGCAGCCCGCTGGACAGGGGGCACGAGCAGTACTTC. It codes for CASSPLDRGHEQYF. Full variable domain (rest looked up from reference TRBV7-9 and TRBJ2-7): DTGVSQNPRHKITKRGQNVTFRCDPISEHNRLYWYRQTLGQGPEFLTYFQNEAQLEKSRLLSDRFSAERPKGSFSTLEIQRTEQGDSAMYLCASSPLDRGHEQYFGPGTRLTVT.

This clonotype was recorded at least ten times. The rearrangement uses TRBV4-1 and TRBJ2-7; 7 bases map to TRBD1. Losses at the gene ends were 3 bases for V and 7 bases for J; bases not matched to a gene: 12. Germline V gives CDR1 MGHRA, CDR2 YSYEKL. This CDR3 has 15 amino acids. CDR3 in amino acids: CASSQGLNRGDEQYF. The CDR3 DNA is TGCGCCAGCAGCCAGGGTTTAAACAGGGGTGATGAGCAGTACTTC.

A few counts support this clonotype. J is TRBJ2-3 and V is TRBV4-3, with TRBD2 matching over 11 bases. Trimming cost V 4 bases and J 2 bases; bases outside gene matches: 5. The CDR3 totals 16 residues. From germline, CDR1 is LGHNA and CDR2 YSLEER. In DNA, the CDR3 is TGCGCCAGCAGCCGGGGACTAGCGGACTACACAGATACGCAGTATTTT. It codes for CASSRGLADYTDTQYF.